The source of this T cell receptor beta chain is a study of cytomegalovirus exposure and HLA in healthy donors. Notes on the study in general: Information on immune exposure was restricted to one variable (CMV serostatus). Researchers counted about 150 TCR beta chains as cytomegalovirus-associated. What a later analysis showed was that several of the most significant clusters appeared linked to common viral pathogens.

The PCR used 60 Vbeta and 13 Jbeta primers. This table comes from immunoSEQ multiplex PCR, and its TCRdb copy is limited to in-frame clones, with some not included. The record lists about 74,000 clones, of which the ten most abundant hold roughly 8%. This clone registers medium-sized by frequency. Its antigen is as yet unknown. V lost 6 bases, J lost 3 bases, and 8 bases lay in between. The CDR3 has 12 residues. CDR1 is MNHEY and CDR2 is SMNVEV in the germline V gene (reference sequence). The source of this sequence is a female donor in good health and CMV-seropositive. The rearrangement uses TRBV27 and TRBJ1-1; D is unclear. Sequenced: PBMCs. CDR3 loop: CASRLTDTEAFF. In nucleotides, the CDR3 is TGTGCCAGCAGGCTTACGGACACTGAAGCTTTCTTT.